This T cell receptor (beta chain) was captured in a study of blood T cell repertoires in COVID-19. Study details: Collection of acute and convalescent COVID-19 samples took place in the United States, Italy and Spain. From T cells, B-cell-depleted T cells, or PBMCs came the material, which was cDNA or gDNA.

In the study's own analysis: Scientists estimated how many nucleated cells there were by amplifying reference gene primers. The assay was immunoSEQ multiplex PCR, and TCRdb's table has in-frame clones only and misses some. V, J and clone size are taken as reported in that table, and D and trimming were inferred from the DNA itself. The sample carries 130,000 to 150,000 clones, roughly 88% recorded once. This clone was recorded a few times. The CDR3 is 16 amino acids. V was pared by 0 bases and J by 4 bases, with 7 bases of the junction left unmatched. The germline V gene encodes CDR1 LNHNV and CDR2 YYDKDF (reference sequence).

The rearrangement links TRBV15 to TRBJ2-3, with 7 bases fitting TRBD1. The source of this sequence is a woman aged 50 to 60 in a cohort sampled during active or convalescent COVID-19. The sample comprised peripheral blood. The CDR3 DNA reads TGTGCCACCAGCAGAGAGCGACAGGGTGGTTCAGATACGCAGTATTTT. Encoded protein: CATSRERQGGSDTQYF. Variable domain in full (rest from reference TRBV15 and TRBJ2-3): DAMVIQNPRYQVTQFGKPVTLSCSQTLNHNVMYWYQQKSSQAPKLLFHYYDKDFNNEADTPDNFQSRRPNTSFCFLDIRSPGLGDTAMYLCATSRERQGGSDTQYFGPGTRLTVL.